Shown below are 14 T cell receptor beta chains from a single sample sequenced in a study of shared clonotypes between healthy human individuals. The assay was immunoSEQ multiplex PCR, and TCRdb's table has in-frame clones only and misses some. The sample lists about 980,000 clones, 76% occurring once. The source material was memory CD4+ T cells sorted from blood. The subset was: CD45RA-negative fraction. The receptor set was obtained from a man between 18 and 35 years old in good health.

In regard to this clone: A single base is all that separates this from a far larger clone, so a read error is likely. The V and J genes are TRBV28 and TRBJ1-2; 9 bases are shared with TRBD1. CDR1 MDHEN and CDR2 SYDVKM come from the germline V gene. This CDR3 contains 13 residues. V trimming: 6 bases; J trimming: 6 bases; junction bases outside the gene matches: 5. CDR3 in amino acids: CASSPGQGNGYTF. The CDR3 DNA follows: TGTGCCAGCAGCCCAGGACAGGGGAATGGCTACACCTTC.

This clone was seen a single time. This sequence joins TRBV19 and TRBJ2-3; weak D call: TRBD1 (5 bases). This CDR3 spans 12 amino acids. Germline CDR1 reads LNHDA; CDR2 reads SQIVND (reference sequence). Between the trimmed V and J ends, which lost 4 bases and 7 bases, there was a span of 9 bases. CDR3 region: CASSRDSNTQYF. The CDR3 DNA follows: TGTGCCAGTAGTAGAGACAGTAATACGCAGTATTTT.

The chain employs TRBV18 and TRBJ2-5; D gene ambiguous. This CDR3 spans 11 amino acids. CDR1 and CDR2 from the germline V gene are KGHSH and LQKENI. Trimming cost V 5 bases and J 5 bases, with 6 bases left between them. CDR3: CASSAGETQYF. DNA for the CDR3: TGTGCCAGCTCAGCTGGGGAGACCCAGTACTTC. The full variable domain, with the rest looked up from reference TRBV18 and TRBJ2-5, is NAGVMQNPRHLVRRRGQEARLRCSPMKGHSHVYWYRQLPEEGLKFMVYLQKENIIDESGMPKERFSAEFPKEGPSILRIQQVVRGDSAAYFCASSAGETQYFGPGTRLLVL.

This chain links TRBV9 with TRBJ1-2, with unresolved D. V gave up 0 bases and J gave up 2 bases, with 14 bases separating them. The CDR3 is 16 amino acids. CDR1 and CDR2 from the germline V gene are SGDLS and YYNGEE. The CDR3 spells CASSVATGRSNYGYTF. Here the CDR3 DNA reads TGTGCCAGCAGCGTAGCTACCGGCAGATCGAACTATGGCTACACCTTC.

This chain links TRBV30 with TRBJ1-2; TRBD1 aligns across 7 bases. The germline V gene has CDR1 GTSNPN and CDR2 SVGIG (reference sequence). V was clipped by 5 bases and J by 7 bases; unmatched bases: 10. The CDR3 contains 13 residues. CDR3 residues: CAWPGDSFLGYTF. CDR3 in DNA: TGTGCCTGGCCAGGGGACAGTTTCCTTGGCTACACCTTC.

The V and J genes are TRBV5-6 and TRBJ2-1; 11 positions match TRBD2. Germline V gene data show CDR1 as SGHDT and CDR2 as YYEEEE. The V and J ends lost 2 bases and 5 bases, in that order; junction bases with no gene match: 6. The CDR3 loop spans 16 amino acids. The CDR3 sequence: CASSFLAGGTHNEQFF. The CDR3 DNA is TGTGCCAGCAGCTTTCTAGCGGGAGGTACCCACAATGAGCAGTTCTTC. The variable domain in full, with the rest retrieved from reference TRBV5-6 and TRBJ2-1, is DAGVTQSPTHLIKTRGQQVTLRCSPKSGHDTVSWYQQALGQGPQFIFQYYEEEERQRGNFPDRFSGHQFPNYSSELNVNALLLGDSALYLCASSFLAGGTHNEQFFGPGTRLTVL.

The chain has TRBV18 and TRBJ2-6; D not resolved. This CDR3 spans 12 amino acids. Deletions cut 7 bases from V and 1 base from J, with 2 bases between. Germline V lookup: CDR1 KGHSH, CDR2 LQKENI. DNA of the CDR3: TGTGCCAGCTGGTCTGGGGCCAACGTCCTGACTTTC. It encodes CASWSGANVLTF.

The chain joins TRBV14 to TRBJ1-6, with D unclear. V gave up 0 bases and J gave up 14 bases, with 8 bases separating them. Per germline, CDR1 SGHDN and CDR2 FVKESK. This CDR3 contains 12 residues. The CDR3 is CASSQDLVTLHF. The CDR3 DNA follows: TGTGCCAGCAGCCAAGACCTGGTGACCCTCCACTTT.

A note on this clone: A read error may produce the germline difference seen at one junction end. The chain has TRBV5-1 and TRBJ1-5; D ambiguous. Germline CDR1 SGHRS, CDR2 YFSETQ. The CDR3 length is 10 residues. The CDR3 DNA follows: TGCGCCAGCAGCTTACAGCCCCGGCATTTT. Residues: CASSLQPRHF.

The chain carries TRBV30 and TRBJ2-5, with TRBD1 identical over 9 bases. Germline CDR1 is GTSNPN and CDR2 is SVGIG (reference sequence). V shed 3 bases and J 3 bases; nucleotides not matched to a gene: 2. This CDR3 is built from 13 residues. CDR3 sequence: CAWRDRGKETQYF. CDR3 in DNA: TGTGCCTGGAGAGACAGGGGGAAAGAGACCCAGTACTTC.

This clone was seen only a few times. The chain links TRBV5-8 to TRBJ2-2, with 8 bases matching TRBD1. CDR1 and CDR2 from the germline V gene are SGHTS and YDEGEE. J lost 0 bases, V lost 2 bases, and 6 bases had no gene match. This CDR3 has 17 residues. CDR3 amino acids: CASSFFQGASNTGELFF. As DNA, the CDR3 is TGTGCCAGCAGCTTCTTCCAGGGGGCGTCGAACACCGGGGAGCTGTTTTTT.

This clone has a handful of counts. The chain employs TRBV6-6 and TRBJ1-1, with 7 positions matching TRBD1. The trim removed 2 bases at V and 2 bases at J, leaving 2 bases unmatched. This CDR3 region has 14 residues. Germline V gene sequence: CDR1 MNHNY, CDR2 SVGAGI (reference sequence). In DNA form, the CDR3 reads TGTGCCAGCAGTTACCGACAGGGTAACACTGAAGCTTTCTTT. Protein sequence: CASSYRQGNTEAFF.

The J gene is TRBJ2-7, the V gene TRBV4-2; D is possibly TRBD1 (5 bases). Trimming removed 1 base from V and 6 bases from J, with 16 bases in between. Germline V CDR1 and CDR2: LGHNA, YNFKEQ. CDR3 length: 15 residues. CDR3 nucleotide sequence: TGTGCCAGCAGCCAAGTTTTGGGGTCAGGGTCCGAGCAGTACTTC. It is translated as CASSQVLGSGSEQYF.

The rearrangement links TRBV28 to TRBJ2-5; TRBD2 aligns across 12 bases. In germline, CDR1 is MDHEN, CDR2 SYDVKM. The CDR3 spans 17 residues. Trimming cost V 3 bases and J 2 bases; bases outside gene matches: 7. CDR3 sequence reads: CASSLASGGGKQETQYF. The DNA of the CDR3 is TGTGCCAGCAGTTTGGCTAGCGGGGGGGGTAAACAAGAGACCCAGTACTTC.